This section outlines one T cell receptor (beta chain) sequence together with its context. The data belong to a study of response to subunit inactivated influenza vaccine. TCRdb reprocessed the RT-PCR reads with MiXCR, giving one entry per CDR3 protein. The sample has about 540,000 distinct CDR3 sequences, around a quarter seen once. Per germline, CDR1 MNHNS and CDR2 SASEGT. V was cut by 5 bases and J by 0 bases, with 12 bases left in between. This CDR3 is 15 amino acids long. The data also belong to a second study, concerning T cells expressing NK-cell markers. Per that study: What made the TCR beta cDNA was 5'RACE template switching with UMIs. Obtained from sorted CD3+CD56+NKG2C+, CD3+CD56+NKG2C- and CD3+CD56-NKG2C+ T cells were the TCR beta repertoires. The authors sequenced eight donors, of whom seven were HCMV-seropositive and one was seronegative. Six or seven donors carried dominant NKG2C+ clonotypes that made up about 1.0-8% of their CD8+ T cells. Dominance of the CD3+CD56-NKG2C+ fraction by these clonotypes also held in several donors.

The gene calls are TRBV6-1 and TRBJ2-3, with D possibly TRBD1 on 5 matching bases. The TCR was taken from a man between 50 and 59 years old who received an inactivated influenza vaccine. The input for sequencing was CD4+ T cells sorted from PBMCs, taken about 11 days after vaccination. DNA for the CDR3: TGTGCCAGCAGTCCTCCCGCAGGGAGCACAGATACGCAGTATTTT. Protein product: CASSPPAGSTDTQYF.